The 25 T cell receptor beta chains listed next were all sequenced from one sample in a study of CXCR3-negative and CXCR3-positive naive CD8 T cells. Through 5' RACE with UMI labels, the TRB cDNA libraries were prepared. TCRdb derives one entry per CDR3 protein from the 5' RACE reads, leaving out DNA. This sample contains 65,000 to 85,000 distinct CDR3 sequences. Sequencing was carried out using naive CXCR3- CD8+ T cells from blood. Subset meaning: CD45RO-CCR7+CD27+CD95- naive CD8+ T cells lacking CXCR3 (TNR3-). The receptor source for this set is a human donor in good health. Some clones in this sample may be carry-over from other donors' samples.

V usage is TRBV5-1 and J usage is TRBJ1-1; TCRdb's D gene call, TRBD1, goes unchecked for lack of DNA. The germline V gene encodes CDR1 SGHRS and CDR2 YFSETQ. CDR3 length: 16 amino acids. The CDR3 here is CASSLPQTGRNTEAFF.

The rearrangement links TRBV20-1 to TRBJ1-2; the D gene TCRdb calls, TRBD1, cannot be checked with no DNA. CDR3 size: 12 residues. Looked up from germline, CDR1 is DFQATT and CDR2 is SNEGSKA (reference sequence). The CDR3 loop reads CSAPTGGLGYTF.

The rearrangement joins TRBV12-3 or TRBV12-4 to TRBJ2-1; there is no DNA to check the TCRdb D call of TRBD1. The CDR3 consists of 15 residues. This CDR3 is CASTRDRVPYNEQFF.

The chain has TRBV5-1 and TRBJ2-3; TCRdb picks TRBD2, but there is no DNA to check that call. This CDR3 is 16 amino acids long. Germline-derived CDR1 and CDR2 are SGHRS and YFSETQ. The CDR3 protein is CASSLALAEPGDTQYF.

The rearrangement uses TRBV29-1 and TRBJ2-7. The CDR3 has 13 amino acids. CDR1 is SQVTM and CDR2 is ANQGSEA in the germline V gene. CDR3 protein: CSVGPIPSYEQYF.

The chain carries TRBV18 and TRBJ2-7; TCRdb outputs TRBD1, but without DNA this stays unchecked. The CDR3 has 16 residues. Germline V gene data show CDR1 as KGHSH and CDR2 as LQKENI. CDR3 amino acids: CASSGGTGGAVYEQYF. The full variable domain, with the rest looked up from reference TRBV18 and TRBJ2-7, is NAGVMQNPRHLVRRRGQEARLRCSPMKGHSHVYWYRQLPEEGLKFMVYLQKENIIDESGMPKERFSAEFPKEGPSILRIQQVVRGDSAAYFCASSGGTGGAVYEQYFGPGTRLTVT.

This chain uses TRBV6-2 or TRBV6-3 with TRBJ2-4. Germline CDR1 MNHEY, CDR2 SVGEGT. This CDR3 comprises 15 residues. CDR3 in amino acids: CASSFSTVAKNIQYF.

The V and J genes are TRBV27 and TRBJ1-1; absent DNA, TCRdb's TRBD1 call cannot be checked. This CDR3 has 14 amino acids. Germline CDR1 and CDR2: MNHEY and SMNVEV (reference sequence). CDR3 sequence reads: CASGETGEETEAFF.

The chain combines TRBV27 with TRBJ1-5; the D call of TRBD1 rests on TCRdb alone, since no DNA is present to check it. CDR3 length: 14 amino acids. CDR1 is MNHEY and CDR2 is SMNVEV in the germline V gene (reference sequence). The chain's CDR3 is CASSLRGVNQPQHF.

J is TRBJ2-3 and V is TRBV11-2; the D call of TRBD2 rests on TCRdb alone, since no DNA is present to check it. The CDR3 extends over 16 amino acids. Per the germline V gene, CDR1 is SGHAT and CDR2 is FQNNGV. The CDR3 here is CASSSIAGYSTDTQYF. Complete variable domain (other parts from reference TRBV11-2 and TRBJ2-3): EAGVAQSPRYKIIEKRQSVAFWCNPISGHATLYWYQQILGQGPKLLIQFQNNGVVDDSQLPKDRFSAERLKGVDSTLKIQPAKLEDSAVYLCASSSIAGYSTDTQYFGPGTRLTVL.

J is TRBJ2-7 and V is TRBV7-6; no DNA is available, so the TRBD2 call from TCRdb remains unchecked. The germline gives CDR1 SGHVS, CDR2 FNYEAQ. The CDR3 sequence is 15 residues long. The CDR3 spells CASSLGGRGDYEQYF.

This chain joins TRBV6-5 and TRBJ2-1; the TRBD2 assignment by TCRdb is unverifiable without DNA. The CDR3 covers 16 residues. Germline CDR1 reads MNHEY; CDR2 reads SVGAGI. CDR3: CASSYSTAGGYNEQFF.

The chain carries TRBV21-1 and TRBJ2-1; TCRdb's assignment of TRBD1 cannot be checked, as there is no DNA. TRBV21-1 is a pseudogene segment. This CDR3 is built from 15 residues. CDR3: CASSPNYPGGTEQFF.

The chain couples TRBV20-1 to TRBJ1-3; TCRdb indicates TRBD1, and absent DNA this call remains unverified. Germline values: CDR1 DFQATT, CDR2 SNEGSKA (reference sequence). The CDR3 loop spans 15 amino acids. The chain's CDR3 is CSARDTTLPGNTIYF.

The chain combines TRBV2 with TRBJ2-1; the D gene TCRdb calls, TRBD2, cannot be checked with no DNA. Germline V gene data show CDR1 as SNHLY and CDR2 as FYNNEI. The CDR3 spans 18 residues. The CDR3 is CASSRSGLAGDGYNEQFF.

The chain joins TRBV7-2 to TRBJ2-7; the TCRdb D gene call, TRBD1, has no DNA to confirm it. CDR3 size: 15 residues. CDR1 is SGHTA, CDR2 FQGNSA, per germline. The CDR3 sequence is CASSQTGYLPYEQYF.

The V and J genes are TRBV7-6 and TRBJ2-1; TCRdb calls TRBD1, which cannot be checked without DNA. The CDR3 runs 15 residues. Germline V CDR1 and CDR2: SGHVS, FNYEAQ. The CDR3 here is CASSLVGGLYNEQFF.

The chain carries TRBV20-1 and TRBJ2-3; TCRdb reports TRBD2, a call that lacks DNA to check it against. The CDR3 spans 15 residues. Germline V CDR1 and CDR2: DFQATT, SNEGSKA (reference sequence). CDR3 residues: CSAIPTTVSTDTQYF.

The V call is TRBV29-1, the J call TRBJ1-1; TCRdb picks TRBD1, but there is no DNA to check that call. Germline V gives CDR1 SQVTM, CDR2 ANQGSEA. The CDR3 runs 11 residues. The CDR3 loop reads CSVAGVTEAFF.

The V call is TRBV7-6, the J call TRBJ1-5. The germline V gene has CDR1 SGHVS and CDR2 FNYEAQ. CDR3 length equals 16 residues. The CDR3 region is CASSLEPRQINQPQHF. Full variable domain (rest looked up from reference TRBV7-6 and TRBJ1-5): GAGVSQSPRYKVTKRGQDVALRCDPISGHVSLYWYRQALGQGPEFLTYFNYEAQQDKSGLPNDRFSAERPEGSISTLTIQRTEQRDSAMYRCASSLEPRQINQPQHFGDGTRLSIL.

The rearrangement joins TRBV7-9 to TRBJ1-2; the TCRdb call, TRBD1, lacks DNA for checking. CDR1 and CDR2 from the germline V gene are SEHNR and FQNEAQ (reference sequence). The CDR3 loop spans 14 amino acids. CDR3: CASSLVGGNYGYTF.

The chain links TRBV30 to TRBJ1-1; TCRdb gives TRBD1 as the D gene, but with no DNA this cannot be confirmed. The CDR3 contains 11 residues. In germline, CDR1 is GTSNPN, CDR2 SVGIG (reference sequence). The CDR3 protein is CAWGQGTDAFF.

This chain links TRBV28 with TRBJ1-2; the D call of TRBD1 rests on TCRdb alone, since no DNA is present to check it. The V gene's germline CDR1 is MDHEN and CDR2 SYDVKM. The CDR3 covers 15 residues. CDR3 sequence: CASTTGTGWRDGYTF.

The chain joins TRBV29-1 to TRBJ2-7. Germline values: CDR1 SQVTM, CDR2 ANQGSEA. The CDR3 spans 12 residues. The CDR3 loop reads CSVEDGQYEQYF.

The J gene is TRBJ2-3, the V gene TRBV4-1; TCRdb returns TRBD2, unconfirmable since there is no DNA. The CDR3 has 15 residues. Germline CDR1 MGHRA, CDR2 YSYEKL. Here the CDR3 reads CASSQTGLAGDTQYF.